Given below is one T cell receptor (beta chain) in context. Those enrolled, adults aged about 18 to 89 years, came from roughly 22 US areas. These data come from a study of blood T cell repertoires in COVID-19. In the study overall: PBMCs, B-cell-depleted T cells, or T cells provided the cDNA or gDNA that made up the material.

This CDR3 spans 11 amino acids. V lost 6 bases to trimming and J lost 5 bases, with 8 bases between them. CDR1 and CDR2 (germline): SGDLS, YYNGEE. As processed by the authors: Cell counts per sample came from amplifying reference gene primers. Sequenced by immunoSEQ multiplex PCR; TCRdb stores in-frame clones only, minus some. That table is the source of V, J and clone size, and D and trimming were worked out from the DNA. The sample records approximately 200,000 clones, 75% to 90% being singletons. This sequence was found in a woman in her 30s who had been exposed to COVID-19. The specimen was PBMCs or T cells enriched from blood (not recorded which). The rearrangement joins TRBV9 to TRBJ1-1, with D maybe TRBD1 (5 bases). CDR3 in DNA: TGTGCCAGCACAGGGTGGACTGAAGCTTTCTTT. Encoded protein: CASTGWTEAFF.